Sequencing of this T cell receptor beta chain was carried out in a study of blood T cell repertoires in COVID-19. Study as a whole: The United States, Italy and Spain supplied acute and convalescent COVID-19 samples. Nucleic acid was either cDNA or gDNA, and it came from T cells, B-cell-depleted T cells, or PBMCs.

Profiling relied on immunoSEQ multiplex PCR, and the TCRdb table lists in-frame clones only, not all of them. Here the sample spans about 220,000 clones, 75% to 85% being singletons. The CDR3 sequence is 16 residues long. Germline-derived CDR1 and CDR2 are MGHDK and SYGVNS. V was pared by 2 bases and J by 2 bases, with 7 bases of the junction left unmatched. This receptor was taken from an older woman with COVID-19, enrolled during active disease. Sequenced sample: peripheral blood. The J gene is TRBJ2-5, the V gene TRBV25-1, with 8 nucleotides matching TRBD2. The CDR3 bases are TGTGCCAGCAGTGAACCTCGTGTAGCGGGGCAAGAGACCCAGTACTTC. Encoded protein: CASSEPRVAGQETQYF. The full variable domain, in which reference TRBV25-1 and TRBJ2-5 provide the parts outside the CDR3, is EADIYQTPRYLVIGTGKKITLECSQTMGHDKMYWYQQDPGMELHLIHYSYGVNSTEKGDLSSESTVSRIRTEHFPLTLESARPSHTSQYLCASSEPRVAGQETQYFGPGTRLLVL.